The clone carrying this T cell receptor beta chain was found many times. Antigen unknown. The source of the sample is a study of T cells after yellow fever vaccination. The overall study: Where fractions had low cell numbers, libraries were prepared from them with the SMART-Seq v4 Ultra Low Input RNA kit.

The CDR3 runs to 16 residues. Unmatched junction bases numbered 7, after V lost 0 bases and J lost 3 bases. Germline CDR1 SGHTS, CDR2 YDEGEE. UMIs and a universal primer site were added when TCR cDNA was made by 5'RACE template switching. A single record per CDR3 protein comes from TCRdb applying MiXCR to the 5' RACE reads. The sample has around 300,000 distinct CDR3 sequences, over 3.5% seen once. Regarding the study as a whole: Post-booster samples contained most primary-vaccination clones (around 95% CD4, around 88% CD8).

This chain uses TRBV5-8 with TRBJ1-1, with TRBD1 matching over 8 bases. The sample was PBMCs, taken 5 days after the yellow fever booster vaccination. The TCR originated in a man between 18 and 35 years old who received the YFV17D yellow fever vaccine. CDR3 DNA: TGTGCCAGCAGCTTGGGCTACAGGGGGAGGTACACTGAAGCTTTCTTT. It encodes CASSLGYRGRYTEAFF.